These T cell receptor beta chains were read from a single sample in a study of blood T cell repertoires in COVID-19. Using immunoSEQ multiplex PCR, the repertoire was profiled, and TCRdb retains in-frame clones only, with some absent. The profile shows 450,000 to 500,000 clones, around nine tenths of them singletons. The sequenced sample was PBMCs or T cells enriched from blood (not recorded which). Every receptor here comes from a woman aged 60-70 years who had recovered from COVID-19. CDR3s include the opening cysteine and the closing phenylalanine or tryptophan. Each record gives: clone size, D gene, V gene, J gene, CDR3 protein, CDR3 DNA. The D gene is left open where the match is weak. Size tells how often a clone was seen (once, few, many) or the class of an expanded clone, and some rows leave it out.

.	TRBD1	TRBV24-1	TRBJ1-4	CATSGTGGEKLFF	TGTGCCACCAGCGGGACAGGGGGTGAAAAACTGTTTTTT
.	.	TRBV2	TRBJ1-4	CASSPRPALQGEKLFF	TGTGCCAGCAGTCCCCGCCCTGCCCTCCAGGGGGAAAAACTGTTTTTT
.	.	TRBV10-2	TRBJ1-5	CASSPTDSNQPQHF	TGCGCCAGCAGTCCCACAGATAGCAATCAGCCCCAGCATTTT
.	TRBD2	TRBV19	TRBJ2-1	CASSVETSGRYNEQFF	TGTGCCAGTAGTGTAGAAACTAGCGGGCGTTACAATGAGCAGTTCTTC
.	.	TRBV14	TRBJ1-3	CAIGAGASGNTIYF	TGTGCCATAGGGGCGGGGGCCTCTGGAAACACCATATATTTT
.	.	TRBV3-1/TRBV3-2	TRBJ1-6	CASSQDTGYKRYNSPLHF	TGTGCCAGCAGCCAAGATACAGGGTATAAACGGTATAATTCACCCCTCCACTTT
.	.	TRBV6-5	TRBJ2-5	CASPRGVGAGETQYF	TGTGCCAGCCCCAGAGGGGTGGGGGCTGGGGAGACCCAGTACTTC
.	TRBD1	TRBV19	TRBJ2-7	CASSISRDSEQYF	TGTGCCAGTAGTATAAGCCGGGACAGCGAGCAGTACTTC
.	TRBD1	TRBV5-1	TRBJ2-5	CASSGSGTGLETQYF	TGCGCCAGCAGCGGATCCGGGACAGGCCTGGAGACCCAGTACTTC
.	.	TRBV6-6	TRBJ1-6	CASSYSGGGTPLHF	TGTGCCAGCAGTTACTCCGGGGGAGGGACACCCCTCCACTTT
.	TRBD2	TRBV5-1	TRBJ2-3	CASSPPTLAGGTDTQYF	TGCGCCAGCAGCCCGCCCACACTAGCGGGGGGGACAGATACGCAGTATTTT
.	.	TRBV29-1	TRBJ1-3	CSVSRDTGNTIYF	TGCAGCGTGTCCAGGGACACAGGAAACACCATATATTTT
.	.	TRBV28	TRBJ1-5	CASRKRAIGGNQPQHF	TGTGCCAGCAGAAAGCGGGCCATCGGGGGCAATCAGCCCCAGCATTTT
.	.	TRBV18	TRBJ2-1	CASSPEEEYNEQFF	TGTGCCAGCTCACCCGAGGAGGAGTACAATGAGCAGTTCTTC
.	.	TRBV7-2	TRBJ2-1	CASSFRGYGDEQFF	TGTGCCAGCAGCTTCAGGGGATATGGGGATGAGCAGTTCTTC
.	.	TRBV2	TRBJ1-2	CASSEPRRHGYTF	TGTGCCAGCAGTGAACCCAGGAGGCATGGCTACACCTTC
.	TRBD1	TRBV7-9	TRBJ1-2	CASSLGQPISYGYTF	TGTGCCAGCAGCCTGGGACAGCCGATAAGCTATGGCTACACCTTC
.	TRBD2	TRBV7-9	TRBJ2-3	CASSPGGLGAPDTQYF	TGTGCCAGCAGCCCGGGGGGACTAGGGGCTCCAGATACGCAGTATTTT
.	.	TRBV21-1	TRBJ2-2	CASSKVPGGGSTTGELFF	TGTGCCAGCAGCAAAGTTCCGGGGGGTGGCTCAACAACCGGGGAGCTGTTTTTT
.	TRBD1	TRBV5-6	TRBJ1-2	CASSLGTGVNYGYTF	TGTGCCAGCAGCCTCGGGACAGGGGTTAACTATGGCTACACCTTC
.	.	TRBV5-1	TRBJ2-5	CASSLLPQGGGETQYF	TGCGCCAGCAGCCTCCTACCACAGGGGGGGGGAGAGACCCAGTACTTC
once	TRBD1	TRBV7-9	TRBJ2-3	CASSLTGQGGTDTQYF	TGTGCCAGCAGCTTGACTGGACAGGGGGGCACAGATACGCAGTATTTT
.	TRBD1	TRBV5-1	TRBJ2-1	CASSVGTGVSYNEQFF	TGCGCCAGCAGCGTAGGGACAGGGGTCTCCTACAATGAGCAGTTCTTC
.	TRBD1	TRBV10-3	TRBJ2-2	CAIRPSGTGGLGELFF	TGTGCCATCAGGCCCTCCGGGACAGGGGGCCTCGGGGAGCTGTTTTTT
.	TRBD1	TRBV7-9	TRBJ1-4	CASSLTGQNEKLFF	TGTGCCAGCAGCTTGACAGGGCAGAATGAAAAACTGTTTTTT
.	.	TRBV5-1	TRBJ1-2	CASSLSRGAGYGYTF	TGCGCCAGCAGCTTGTCCCGGGGGGCGGGCTATGGCTACACCTTC
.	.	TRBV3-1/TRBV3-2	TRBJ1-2	CASSQDLGFGGYTF	TGTGCCAGCAGCCAAGATCTCGGGTTTGGTGGCTACACCTTC
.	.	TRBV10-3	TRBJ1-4	CATQPQAGRGEKLFF	TGTGCCACCCAGCCTCAAGCAGGGAGGGGGGAAAAACTGTTTTTT
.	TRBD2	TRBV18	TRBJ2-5	CASSPQRGIQETQYF	TGTGCCAGCTCACCACAGCGGGGGATCCAAGAGACCCAGTACTTC
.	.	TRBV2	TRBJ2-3	CASRAVTDTQYF	TGTGCCAGCAGGGCAGTCACAGATACGCAGTATTTT
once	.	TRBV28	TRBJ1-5	CASSSGGGNQPQHF	TGTGCCAGCAGTTCTGGAGGTGGAAATCAGCCCCAGCATTTT
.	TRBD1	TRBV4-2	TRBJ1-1	CASSQEGQGANTEAFF	TGTGCCAGCAGCCAAGAGGGACAGGGGGCGAACACTGAAGCTTTCTTT
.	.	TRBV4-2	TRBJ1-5	CASSQDVGVEQPQHF	TGTGCCAGCAGCCAAGATGTAGGGGTAGAGCAGCCCCAGCATTTT
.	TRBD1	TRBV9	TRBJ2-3	CASSDPDGDSSTDTQYF	TGTGCCAGCAGCGATCCGGACGGGGACAGTAGCACAGATACGCAGTATTTT
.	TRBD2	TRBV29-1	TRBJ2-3	CSGLGLAGGSDTQYF	TGCAGCGGACTCGGACTAGCGGGGGGATCAGATACGCAGTATTTT
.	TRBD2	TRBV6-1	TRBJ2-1	CASSEERGSYNEQFF	TGTGCCAGCAGTGAGGAGCGGGGCTCCTACAATGAGCAGTTCTTC
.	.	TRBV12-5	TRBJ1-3	CASGLSGTGNTIYF	TGTGCTAGTGGTTTGTCCGGGACAGGAAACACCATATATTTT
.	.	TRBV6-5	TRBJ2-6	CATLPESSGANVLTF	TGTGCCACCCTGCCGGAGAGCTCTGGGGCCAACGTCCTGACTTTC
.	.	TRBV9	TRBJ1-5	CASSVDPEGQPQHF	TGTGCCAGCAGCGTAGACCCGGAGGGTCAGCCCCAGCATTTT
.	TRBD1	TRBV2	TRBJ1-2	CARGTGSWNPRGYTF	TGTGCCAGGGGGACAGGGTCTTGGAACCCGAGAGGCTACACCTTC
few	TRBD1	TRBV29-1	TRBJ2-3	CSVHKQGDTQYF	TGCAGCGTTCATAAACAGGGGGATACGCAGTATTTT
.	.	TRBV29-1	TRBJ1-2	CSVVTTDLWGYTF	TGCAGCGTTGTGACGACAGACCTCTGGGGCTACACCTTC
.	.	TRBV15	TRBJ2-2	CATSGTGGQLNTGELFF	TGTGCCACCAGCGGAACCGGAGGACAGCTGAACACCGGGGAGCTGTTTTTT
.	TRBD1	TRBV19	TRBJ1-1	CASSPRQGLYRTEAFF	TGTGCCAGTAGTCCCAGACAGGGACTCTATCGGACTGAAGCTTTCTTT
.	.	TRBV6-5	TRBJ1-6	CASSGGRSYNSPLHF	TGTGCCAGCAGCGGGGGACGGAGTTATAATTCACCCCTCCACTTT
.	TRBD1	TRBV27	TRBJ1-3	CASSSLQGSKGNTIYF	TGTGCCAGCAGTTCATTACAGGGGAGTAAAGGAAACACCATATATTTT